This entry lists 15 T cell receptor beta chains sequenced from one sample in a study of shared clonotypes between healthy human individuals. Assay used: immunoSEQ multiplex PCR; TCRdb lists only in-frame clones, some missing. The table shows about 680,000 clones, with approximately 90% occurring only once. CD8 cells classed as naive were CD45RO-negative and positively selected for CCR7, excluding terminally differentiated effector memory CD45RA+ cells. The source material was naive CD8+ T cells sorted from blood. The receptors originated from a man in his thirties or forties in good health.

CDR3: CSVEDWRHTNSYEQYF. The CDR3 DNA reads as TGCAGCGTTGAAGACTGGAGACACACGAACTCCTACGAGCAGTACTTC. J is TRBJ2-7 and V is TRBV29-1; D unclear. Trimming took 0 bases from V and 0 from J, leaving 15 bases between them. The V gene's germline CDR1 is SQVTM and CDR2 ANQGSEA. This CDR3 contains 16 residues.

The gene calls are TRBV7-9 and TRBJ2-2, with a possible D match to TRBD2 (5 bases). The CDR3 extends over 14 amino acids. Germline V lookup: CDR1 SEHNR, CDR2 FQNEAQ (reference sequence). Trimming shortened V by 5 bases and J by 8 bases, and 15 bases separated the two germline ends. This CDR3 is CASSPPDPGGELFF. Here the CDR3 DNA reads TGTGCCAGCAGCCCACCAGACCCGGGAGGGGAGCTGTTTTTT.

The J gene is TRBJ2-3, the V gene TRBV4-2; D not resolved. The CDR3 is 13 residues long. CDR1 LGHNA and CDR2 YNFKEQ come from the germline V gene. Trimming removed 5 bases at V and 4 bases at J, with 10 bases between. CDR3 DNA sequence: TGTGCCAGCAGCAGCTTTGGGCCAGATACGCAGTATTTT. This gives the protein CASSSFGPDTQYF.

The chain combines TRBV28 with TRBJ2-1; 11 bases match TRBD2. The CDR3 runs to 18 residues. Germline V gene sequence: CDR1 MDHEN, CDR2 SYDVKM. V lost 6 bases to trimming and J lost 6 bases; unmatched junction nucleotides: 16. The CDR3 reads CASRSLPGRLAGINEQFF. CDR3 sequence (DNA): TGTGCCAGCAGGTCGCTTCCAGGGAGACTAGCGGGAATCAATGAGCAGTTCTTC.

As concerns this clone: Within the sample, other DNA sequences also encode this same CDR3. This sequence joins TRBV4-3 and TRBJ2-1; no reliable D call. The V end was cut by 0 bases, the J end by 7 bases, with 10 bases between. The CDR3 loop spans 14 amino acids. CDR1 is LGHNA and CDR2 is YSLEER in the germline V gene. The CDR3 region has the DNA TGCGCCAGCAGCCAAGATCTTTTAGGTAATGAGCAGTTCTTC. Protein product: CASSQDLLGNEQFF.

V is TRBV4-3 and J is TRBJ2-1, with D unresolved. CDR1 is LGHNA and CDR2 is YSLEER in the germline V gene. CDR3 size: 15 residues. V was shortened by 0 bases and J by 3 bases, with 9 bases between the two germline ends. CDR3 bases: TGCGCCAGCAGCCAAGATCGTAACCTCTACAATGAGCAGTTCTTC. This codes for CASSQDRNLYNEQFF.

This clone was picked up one time. J is TRBJ2-3 and V is TRBV5-1, with 9 bases lining up with TRBD2. The CDR3 has 17 residues. The trim removed 5 bases at V and 2 bases at J, leaving 12 bases unmatched. CDR1 and CDR2 (germline): SGHRS, YFSETQ. CDR3 DNA sequence: TGCGCCAGCAGACCCCCAGCAGCGGGAGGACCCACAGATACGCAGTATTTT. It yields the protein CASRPPAAGGPTDTQYF.

V is TRBV5-1 and J is TRBJ2-7; D remains unclear. The CDR3 length is 14 residues. Trimming removed 3 bases at V and 5 bases at J, with 15 bases between. Germline lookup yields CDR1 SGHRS and CDR2 YFSETQ. CDR3 sequence (DNA): TGCGCCAGCAGCTCTCCAGATAGACTTGACGAGCAGTACTTC. It translates to CASSSPDRLDEQYF.

The chain combines TRBV28 with TRBJ2-5; D not certain. The V end lost 4 bases, the J end lost 2 bases, and 14 bases lay between the germline ends. Germline values: CDR1 MDHEN, CDR2 SYDVKM. The CDR3 is made up of 15 amino acids. CDR3 region: CASSYVSAEQETQYF. In DNA form, the CDR3 reads TGTGCCAGCAGTTACGTTTCGGCGGAACAAGAGACCCAGTACTTC.

This rearrangement joins TRBV6-5 to TRBJ2-3, with D hard to call. Deletions cut 0 bases from V and 6 bases from J, with 10 bases between. This CDR3 spans 14 amino acids. Germline V gene lookup returns CDR1 MNHEY and CDR2 SVGAGI. The chain's CDR3 is CASSYSRFWDTQYF. The CDR3 DNA sequence: TGTGCCAGCAGTTACTCTAGGTTCTGGGATACGCAGTATTTT.

This rearrangement joins TRBV1 to TRBJ1-1. TRBV1 is reported as a pseudogene. The CDR3 contains 17 residues. CDR3 in DNA: TGCACCAGCAGCCAGGAAACCCGGGACCCAAAGAACACTGAAGCTTTCTTT. Its translation: CTSSQETRDPKNTEAFF.

This chain uses TRBV15 with TRBJ1-5; D uncertain. The V and J ends lost 0 bases and 1 base respectively, with 7 bases between them. From germline, CDR1 is LNHNV and CDR2 YYDKDF (reference sequence). This CDR3 has 15 residues. This CDR3 reads CATSRERWSNQPQHF. The CDR3 nucleotides read TGTGCCACCAGCAGAGAGCGGTGGAGCAATCAGCCCCAGCATTTT.

V usage is TRBV27 and J usage is TRBJ2-7; 11 nucleotides agree with TRBD1. J gave up 3 bases and V 5 bases, and 12 bases lay outside the gene matches. There are 17 residues in the CDR3. Germline V lookup: CDR1 MNHEY, CDR2 SMNVEV (reference sequence). The CDR3 DNA reads as TGTGCCAGCAGTCCCTGGACAGGGGGCGACGGGTTCTACGAGCAGTACTTC. It yields the protein CASSPWTGGDGFYEQYF.

The V call is TRBV6-6, the J call TRBJ1-2; no reliable D call. Germline assignment: CDR1 MNHNY and CDR2 SVGAGI (reference sequence). V lost 6 bases, J lost 2 bases, and 19 bases lay in between. The CDR3 loop spans 16 amino acids. The CDR3 region has the DNA TGTGCCAGCAGCCACCGAAGCCAGTACCTCAACTATGGCTACACCTTC. This codes for CASSHRSQYLNYGYTF.

This chain uses TRBV27 with TRBJ1-5; a weak D match, TRBD1 (6 bases). Germline values: CDR1 MNHEY, CDR2 SMNVEV (reference sequence). Trimming stripped 3 bases from V and 5 bases from J, with 8 bases between. The CDR3 sequence is 13 residues long. The CDR3 region is CASSLGAHQPQHF. As DNA, the CDR3 is TGTGCCAGCAGTTTGGGGGCCCATCAGCCCCAGCATTTT.